Ten or more counts support the clone carrying this T cell receptor beta chain. What it recognizes is unknown. Some clones are missing from TCRdb's copy, which holds only in-frame ones; the method was immunoSEQ multiplex PCR. The table lists approximately 1.1 million clones, 70% to 80% of them singletons. The entry originates in a study of shared clonotypes between healthy human individuals. Study-wide findings and caveats: Four donors shared approximately 5% of their naive CD4 clonotypes. Generation probability values for non-shared clonotypes were lower than those for clonotypes shared by all four donors.

The CDR3 totals 18 residues. V gave up 4 bases and J gave up 4 bases; unmatched junction bases: 18. Germline assignment: CDR1 SGDLS and CDR2 YYNGEE. Healthy HIV-negative adults with no recent acute infections or vaccinations were recruited as donors. The TCR was taken from a man younger than 30 in good health. Some clones in this sample may be carry-over from other donors' samples. V usage is TRBV9 and J usage is TRBJ2-7, with 9 bases fitting TRBD2. Sequenced input: memory CD4+ T cells from PBMCs. Subset of the sample: CD45RA-negative fraction. In DNA, the CDR3 is TGTGCCAGCAGCCCGGGGATAGCGGGAGAGGGACTGGTTTACGAGCAGTACTTC. Encoded protein: CASSPGIAGEGLVYEQYF.